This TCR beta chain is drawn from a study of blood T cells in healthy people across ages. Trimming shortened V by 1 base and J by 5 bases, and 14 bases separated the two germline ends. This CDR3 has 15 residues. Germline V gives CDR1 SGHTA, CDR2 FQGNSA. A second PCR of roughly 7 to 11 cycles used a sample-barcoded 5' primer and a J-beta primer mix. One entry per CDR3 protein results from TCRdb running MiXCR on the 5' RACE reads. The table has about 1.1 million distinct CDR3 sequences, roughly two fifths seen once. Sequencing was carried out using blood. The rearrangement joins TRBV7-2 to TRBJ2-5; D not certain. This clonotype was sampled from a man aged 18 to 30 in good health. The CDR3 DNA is TGTGCCAGCAGCTTAGTCATCTATCCTGGGGAGACCCAGTACTTC. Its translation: CASSLVIYPGETQYF.